Included here is one TCR beta chain sequence, with context. Between the trimmed V and J ends, which lost 0 bases and 0 bases, there was a span of 11 bases. This CDR3 comprises 16 residues. Looked up from germline, CDR1 is SGHNT and CDR2 is YYREEE (reference sequence). This record comes from a study of T cell changes during pregnancy in multiple sclerosis. Generated by immunoSEQ multiplex PCR, the TCRdb table keeps only in-frame clones and is missing some. The table shows some 53,000 clones, with approximately 92% occurring only once. The gene calls are TRBV5-4 and TRBJ2-3; D gene unclear. The sequencing used CD4+ T cells from peripheral blood mononuclear cells, collected in the third trimester of pregnancy. This clonotype was sampled from a female donor with multiple sclerosis, enrolled in a pregnancy study. The CDR3 nucleotides are TGTGCCAGCAGCTTGGGTATAACAGATAGCACAGATACGCAGTATTTT. This gives the protein CASSLGITDSTDTQYF. Filled out from reference TRBV5-4 and TRBJ2-3, the complete variable domain reads ETGVTQSPTHLIKTRGQQVTLRCSSQSGHNTVSWYQQALGQGPQFIFQYYREEENGRGNFPPRFSGLQFPNYSSELNVNALELDDSALYLCASSLGITDSTDTQYFGPGTRLTVL.